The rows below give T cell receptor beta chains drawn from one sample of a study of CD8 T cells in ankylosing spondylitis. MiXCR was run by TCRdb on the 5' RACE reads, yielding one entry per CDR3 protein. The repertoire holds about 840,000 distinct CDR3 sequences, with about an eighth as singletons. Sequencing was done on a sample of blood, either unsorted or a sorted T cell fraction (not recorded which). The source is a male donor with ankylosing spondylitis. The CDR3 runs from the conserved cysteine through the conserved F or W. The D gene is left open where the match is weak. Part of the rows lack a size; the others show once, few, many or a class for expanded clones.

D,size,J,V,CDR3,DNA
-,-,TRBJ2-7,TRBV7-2,CASSLGTSSGEQYF,TGTGCCAGCAGCTTAGGGACAAGCTCGGGGGAGCAGTACTTC
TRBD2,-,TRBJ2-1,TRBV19,CASSHRTSGSHNEQFF,TGTGCCAGTAGTCACAGGACTAGCGGGAGCCACAATGAGCAGTTCTTC
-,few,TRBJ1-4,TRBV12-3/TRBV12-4,CASSSYEQPNEKLFF,TGTGCCAGCAGTTCATATGAACAGCCAAATGAAAAACTGTTTTTT
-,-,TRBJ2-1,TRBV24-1,CATSDFSRGYNEQFF,TGTGCCACCAGTGATTTCAGCAGGGGCTACAATGAGCAGTTCTTC
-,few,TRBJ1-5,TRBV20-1,CSARFPLSRSNQPQHF,TGCAGTGCTAGGTTCCCTCTCAGCCGTAGCAATCAGCCCCAGCATTTT
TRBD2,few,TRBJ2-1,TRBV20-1,CSARDPTSGTGKEQFF,TGCAGTGCTAGAGATCCTACTAGCGGGACGGGGAAGGAGCAGTTCTTC
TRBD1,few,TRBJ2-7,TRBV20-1,CSARRPRDRAYEQYF,TGCAGTGCTAGGAGGCCTCGGGACAGGGCCTACGAGCAGTACTTC
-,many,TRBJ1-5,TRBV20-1,CSALGSNQPQHF,TGCAGTGCTCTCGGAAGCAATCAGCCCCAGCATTTT
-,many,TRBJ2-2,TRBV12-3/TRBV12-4,CASSGRRGGELFF,TGTGCCAGCAGTGGACGACGTGGCGGGGAGCTGTTTTTT
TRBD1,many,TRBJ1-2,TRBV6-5,CASSKGTAPYGYTF,TGTGCCAGCAGTAAAGGGACAGCACCTTATGGCTACACCTTC
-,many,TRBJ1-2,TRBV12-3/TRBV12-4,CASSFSGSEISGYTF,TGTGCCAGCAGTTTCTCGGGCAGTGAGATTAGTGGCTACACCTTC
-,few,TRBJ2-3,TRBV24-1,CATSDSHETWRTDTQYF,TGTGCCACCAGTGATTCACACGAGACGTGGAGGACAGATACGCAGTATTTT
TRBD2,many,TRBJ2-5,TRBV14,CASSPGTSGGQETQYF,TGTGCCAGCAGCCCCGGGACTAGCGGGGGGCAAGAGACCCAGTACTTC
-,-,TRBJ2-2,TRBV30,CAWSRDNLAGELFF,TGTGCCTGGAGCAGGGACAATCTAGCCGGGGAGCTGTTTTTT
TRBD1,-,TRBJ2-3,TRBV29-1,CSVNRGFTDTQYF,TGCAGCGTTAACAGGGGTTTCACAGATACGCAGTATTTT
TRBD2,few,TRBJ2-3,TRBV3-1,CASSQETSGWGDTQYF,TGTGCCAGCAGCCAAGAAACTAGCGGGTGGGGAGATACGCAGTATTTT
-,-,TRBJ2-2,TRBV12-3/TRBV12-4,CASSHSRGELFF,TGTGCCAGCAGCCACAGTCGCGGGGAGCTGTTTTTT
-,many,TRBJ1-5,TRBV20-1,CSASPDGNQPQHF,TGCAGTGCTAGTCCTGACGGGAATCAGCCCCAGCATTTT
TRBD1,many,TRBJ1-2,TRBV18,CASSSGQNYGYTF,TGCGCCAGCAGCTCGGGACAGAACTATGGCTACACCTTC
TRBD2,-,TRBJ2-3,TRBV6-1,CASGQRGSTDTQYF,TGTGCCAGCGGTCAGCGGGGTAGCACAGATACGCAGTATTTT
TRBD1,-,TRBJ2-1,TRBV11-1,CAISWTGTLAQFF,TGTGCCATCAGCTGGACAGGGACGTTAGCTCAGTTCTTC
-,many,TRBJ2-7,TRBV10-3,CAISRDGYEQYF,TGTGCCATCAGTCGGGACGGCTACGAGCAGTACTTC
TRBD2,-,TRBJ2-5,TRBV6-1,CASTIQGTSDPRSTQYF,TGTGCCAGCACAATACAAGGGACTAGCGATCCGAGGTCGACCCAGTACTTC
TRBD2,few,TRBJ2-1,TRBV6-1,CASSRLAGSNEQFF,TGTGCCAGCAGTCGACTAGCGGGATCCAATGAGCAGTTCTTC
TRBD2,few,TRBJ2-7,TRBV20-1,CSARDLRGGDYEQYF,TGCAGTGCTAGAGATCTTCGGGGGGGCGATTACGAGCAGTACTTC
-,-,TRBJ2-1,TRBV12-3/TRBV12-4,CASREGVYNEQFF,TGTGCCAGCCGAGAGGGGGTTTACAATGAGCAGTTCTTC
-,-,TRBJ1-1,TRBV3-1,CASSQVRNSEAFF,TGTGCCAGCAGCCAAGTGAGGAATAGTGAAGCTTTCTTT
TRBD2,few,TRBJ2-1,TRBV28,CASKRGGYNEQFF,TGTGCCAGCAAGCGGGGGGGATACAATGAGCAGTTCTTC
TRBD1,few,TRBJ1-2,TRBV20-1,CSATRLTGSSGYTF,TGCAGTGCGACCCGTCTGACAGGGTCCTCTGGCTACACCTTC
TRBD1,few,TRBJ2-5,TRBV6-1,CAGRRGQQETQYF,TGTGCCGGTCGAAGGGGACAGCAAGAGACCCAGTACTTC
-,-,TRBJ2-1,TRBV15,CATSRPDNEQFF,TGTGCCACCAGCAGGCCTGACAATGAGCAGTTCTTC
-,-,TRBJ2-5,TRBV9,CASSWALGLQETQYF,TGTGCCAGCAGCTGGGCTTTGGGACTCCAAGAGACCCAGTACTTC
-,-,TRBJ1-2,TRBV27,CASKPQWSNGYTF,TGTGCCAGCAAGCCGCAATGGTCTAATGGCTACACCTTC
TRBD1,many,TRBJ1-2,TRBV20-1,CSANLGGFRYTF,TGCAGTGCTAATCTAGGGGGCTTCCGCTACACCTTC
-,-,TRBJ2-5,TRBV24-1,CATSVGETQYF,TGTGCCACCAGTGTAGGCGAGACCCAGTACTTC
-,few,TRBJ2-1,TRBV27,CASAKGAPYNEQFF,TGTGCCTCCGCCAAGGGAGCTCCCTACAATGAGCAGTTCTTC
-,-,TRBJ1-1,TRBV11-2,CASSPTGFEAFF,TGTGCCAGCAGCCCGACAGGCTTTGAAGCTTTCTTT
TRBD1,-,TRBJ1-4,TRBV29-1,CSVMTGKREKLFF,TGCAGCGTCATGACAGGGAAACGGGAAAAACTGTTTTTT
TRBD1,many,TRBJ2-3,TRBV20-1,CSARRRGGDTQYF,TGCAGTGCTAGAAGGCGAGGGGGCGATACGCAGTATTTT
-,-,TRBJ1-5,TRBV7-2,CASSLDRGREQPQHF,TGTGCCAGCAGCTTAGATCGGGGGCGCGAGCAGCCCCAGCATTTT
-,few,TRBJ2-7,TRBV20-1,CSAPLYRGLEQYF,TGCAGTGCTCCGTTGTATCGGGGACTCGAGCAGTACTTC
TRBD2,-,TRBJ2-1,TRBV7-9,CASSSLLAGGNYEQFF,TGTGCCAGCAGCTCCCTACTAGCGGGAGGCAACTATGAGCAGTTCTTC
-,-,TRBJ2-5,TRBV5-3,CAIGPRPSRAQETQYF,TGTGCCATCGGCCCTAGGCCTAGTAGGGCCCAAGAGACCCAGTACTTC
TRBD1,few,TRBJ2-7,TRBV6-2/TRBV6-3,CASRLRDREYEQYF,TGTGCCAGCAGACTCCGGGACAGGGAATACGAGCAGTACTTC
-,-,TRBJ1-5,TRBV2,CASSEDARGNQPQHF,TGTGCCAGCAGTGAGGACGCTAGGGGCAATCAGCCCCAGCATTTT
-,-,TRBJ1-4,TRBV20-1,CSATSPRGTNEKLFF,TGCAGTGCTACATCCCCAAGGGGAACTAATGAAAAACTGTTTTTT
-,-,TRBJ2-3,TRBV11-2,CASSLDRQSDTQYF,TGTGCCAGCAGCTTAGATAGGCAGTCAGATACGCAGTATTTT
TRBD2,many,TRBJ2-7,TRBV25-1,CASSATLAGASYEQYF,TGTGCCAGCAGTGCCACGTTAGCGGGGGCCTCCTACGAGCAGTACTTC
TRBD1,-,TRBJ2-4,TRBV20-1,CSAAPGQGNKNIQYF,TGCAGTGCCGCCCCGGGACAGGGGAACAAAAACATTCAGTACTTC
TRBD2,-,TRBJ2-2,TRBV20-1,CSAHTSGEAGELFF,TGCAGTGCTCATACTAGCGGGGAGGCCGGGGAGCTGTTTTTT
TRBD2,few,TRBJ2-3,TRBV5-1,CASSLAGKGAGVADTQYF,TGCGCCAGCAGCTTGGCGGGTAAGGGAGCGGGAGTTGCAGATACGCAGTATTTT
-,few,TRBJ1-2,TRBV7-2,CASSLAGFNYGYTF,TGTGCCAGCAGCTTAGCGGGGTTTAACTATGGCTACACCTTC